Sequencing of this T cell receptor beta chain was carried out in a study of lymphopenia after photon versus proton radiotherapy (dated by TCRdb to the late 2010s). As for the study more broadly: Photon and proton radiation therapy were compared by the study for their immunological effects in patients with gastrointestinal tumors who developed high-grade lymphopenia. The roughly 21 patients in the cohort had gastrointestinal tumors, were treated with either photon or proton therapy, and subsequently developed lymphopenia. The study was designed to characterize how the impact on the immune system differs between the two radiation modalities. Study-level results and caveats: Proton-treated patients stayed relatively stable during treatment, while photon-treated patients lost naive T cells and TCR diversity and gained effector/memory populations. The authors looked at the survival association only in patients who died, and they framed better survival with proton therapy as a possibility rather than a demonstrated result. After the lymphocyte count nadir, repertoires from photon-treated patients showed oligoclonal expansion, particularly of CD8+ Temra cells, and this expansion drove the decline in diversity. Across the cohort, an inverse correlation was found between a larger post-nadir drop in TCR diversity and overall survival time among patients who died.

In the case of this clone: The antigen it binds to is not known. Per-base qualities were not stored, and no clone one base away is much larger.

The method behind the library was the immunoSEQ multiplex PCR assay. T cell repertoires were profiled with deep sequencing of rearranged TCR beta loci together with multiparametric flow cytometry. In TCRdb, the immuneACCESS table is reduced to in-frame sequences with V and J assigned. These tables do not hold every clone; where another copy was compared, an unresolved V gene accounts for under half, and the others remain unexplained. The sample table holds more than 25,000 clones, of which about 86% were seen once. The top ten clones comprise 40% to 50% of the sample. Sequences KGHSH (CDR1) and LQKENI (CDR2) are obtained from the germline V gene. Between the V and J ends, shortened by 2 bases and 4 bases respectively, the junction contains 10 bases. Spanning cysteine to phenylalanine, the CDR3 consists of 14 amino acids. CDR3 DNA is the only sequence kept; it has 42 bases, read in frame from the first base.

This receptor was taken from a woman in her sixties with cholangiocarcinoma. Some clones in this sample may be carry-over from other donors' samples. The sample here was peripheral blood, taken from a patient treated with proton-based radiotherapy. The chain joins TRBV18 to TRBJ2-3; a tentative D match to TRBD2 spans 6 bases. The nucleotide sequence is given as TGTGCCAGCTCACCAATGGGGGGATCAGATACGCAGTATTTT. Its translation reads: CASSPMGGSDTQYF.